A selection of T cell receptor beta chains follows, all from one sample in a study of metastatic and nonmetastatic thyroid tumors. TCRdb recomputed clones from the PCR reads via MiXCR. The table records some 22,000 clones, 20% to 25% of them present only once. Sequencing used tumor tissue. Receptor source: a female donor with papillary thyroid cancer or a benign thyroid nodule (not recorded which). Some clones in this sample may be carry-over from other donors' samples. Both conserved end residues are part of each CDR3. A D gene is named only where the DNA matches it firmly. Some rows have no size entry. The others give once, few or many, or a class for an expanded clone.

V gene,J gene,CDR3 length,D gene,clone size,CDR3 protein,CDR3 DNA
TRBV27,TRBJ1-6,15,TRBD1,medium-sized,CASSLGQGAGSPLHF,TGTGCCAGCAGTTTAGGACAGGGGGCTGGGTCACCCCTCCACTTT
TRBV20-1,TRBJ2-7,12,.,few,CSARGRRVEQYF,TGCAGTGCTAGAGGTCGGAGAGTCGAGCAGTACTTC
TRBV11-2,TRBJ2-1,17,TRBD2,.,CASSSPAGLAPYNEQFF,TGTGCCAGCAGCTCACCAGCGGGACTAGCACCGTACAATGAGCAGTTCTTC
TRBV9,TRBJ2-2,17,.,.,CASSVEAGGLVTGDLFF,TGTGCCAGCAGCGTAGAAGCCGGTGGGCTTGTTACCGGGGATCTGTTTTTT
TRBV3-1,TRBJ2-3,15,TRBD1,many,CASRPTGGHADTQYF,TGTGCCAGCAGACCGACAGGGGGTCACGCAGATACGCAGTATTTT
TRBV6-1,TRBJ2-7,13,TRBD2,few,CASSGLADYEQYF,TGTGCCAGCAGCGGACTAGCTGATTACGAGCAGTACTTC
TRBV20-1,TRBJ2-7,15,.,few,CSAGGDLRSSYEQYF,TGCAGTGCTGGCGGGGATCTCCGGAGCTCCTACGAGCAGTACTTC
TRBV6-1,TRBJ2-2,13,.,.,CASRTANTGELFF,TGTGCCAGCCGGACAGCGAACACCGGGGAGCTGTTTTTT
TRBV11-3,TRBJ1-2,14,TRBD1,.,CASSKSGTAYGYTF,TGTGCCAGCAGTAAGAGCGGGACAGCGTATGGCTACACCTTC
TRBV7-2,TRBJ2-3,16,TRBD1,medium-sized,CASSKSTGSITDTQYF,TGTGCCAGCAGCAAGTCGACAGGGAGTATAACAGATACGCAGTATTTT
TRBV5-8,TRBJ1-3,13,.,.,CASEATHGNTIYF,TGTGCCAGCGAGGCAACTCATGGAAACACCATATATTTT
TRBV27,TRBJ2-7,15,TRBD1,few,CASSSRDRASYEQYF,TGTGCCAGCAGTTCCCGGGACAGGGCGTCCTACGAGCAGTACTTC
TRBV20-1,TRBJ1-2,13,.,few,CSALEAGDYGYTF,TGCAGTGCTCTGGAGGCAGGCGACTATGGCTACACCTTC
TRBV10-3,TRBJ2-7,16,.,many,CAISESGHQSSYEQYF,TGTGCCATCAGTGAGTCGGGACACCAAAGCTCCTACGAGCAGTACTTC
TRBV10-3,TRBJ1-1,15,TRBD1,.,CAISAIQGAYTEAFF,TGTGCCATCAGTGCTATACAGGGGGCTTACACTGAAGCTTTCTTT
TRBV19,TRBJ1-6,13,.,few,CASSSTSRGPLHF,TGTGCCAGTAGTTCGACGTCCAGGGGTCCCCTCCACTTT
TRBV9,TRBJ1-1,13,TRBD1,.,CASSEGQTTEAFF,TGTGCCAGCAGCGAGGGACAGACAACTGAAGCTTTCTTT
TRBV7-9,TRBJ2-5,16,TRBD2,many,CASSLSGWEGRETQYF,TGTGCCAGCAGCTTATCAGGGTGGGAGGGCCGAGAGACCCAGTACTTC
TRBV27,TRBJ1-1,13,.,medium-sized,CASSSGSNTEAFF,TGTGCCAGCAGTTCAGGTTCGAACACTGAAGCTTTCTTT
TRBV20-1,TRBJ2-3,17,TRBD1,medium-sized,CSARDSGQGGHTDTQYF,TGCAGTGCTAGAGATTCCGGACAGGGGGGTCACACAGATACGCAGTATTTT
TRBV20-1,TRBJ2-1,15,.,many,CSAKKQSGFYNEQFF,TGCAGTGCCAAGAAACAGAGCGGATTCTACAATGAGCAGTTCTTC
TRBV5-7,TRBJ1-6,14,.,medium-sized,CASSLFDWNSPLHF,TGTGCCAGCAGCTTGTTTGATTGGAATTCACCCCTCCACTTT
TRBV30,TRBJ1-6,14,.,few,CAWTSLSYNSPLHF,TGTGCCTGGACCTCGCTCTCCTATAATTCACCCCTCCACTTT
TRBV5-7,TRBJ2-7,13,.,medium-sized,CASSQDWSYEQYF,TGTGCCAGCAGCCAGGACTGGAGCTACGAGCAGTACTTC
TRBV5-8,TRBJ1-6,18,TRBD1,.,CASSFAGGSSSYNSPLHF,TGTGCCAGCAGCTTCGCAGGGGGCTCTAGCTCCTATAATTCACCCCTCCACTTT
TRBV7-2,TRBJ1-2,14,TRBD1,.,CASSLATGSYCYTF,TGTGCCAGCAGCTTAGCGACAGGGTCCTATTGCTACACCTTC
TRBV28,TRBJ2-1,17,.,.,CASSLWMRQRAYNEQFF,TGTGCCAGCAGTTTATGGATGCGACAGAGAGCCTACAATGAGCAGTTCTTC
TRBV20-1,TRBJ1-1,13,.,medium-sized,CSASGAMNTEAFF,TGCAGTGCTAGCGGGGCGATGAACACTGAAGCTTTCTTT
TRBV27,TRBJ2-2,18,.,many,CASSEGGPGTLNTGELFF,TGTGCCAGCAGTGAGGGGGGGCCCGGGACTTTGAACACCGGGGAGCTGTTTTTT
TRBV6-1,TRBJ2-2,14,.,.,CASSEGGDTGELFF,TGTGCCAGCAGTGAAGGGGGGGACACCGGGGAGCTGTTTTTT
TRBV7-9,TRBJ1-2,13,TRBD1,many,CASSLGQGLGYTF,TGTGCCAGCAGCCTGGGACAGGGCCTGGGCTACACCTTC
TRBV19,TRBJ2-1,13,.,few,CASSRDPRNEQFF,TGTGCCAGTAGTCGGGACCCTAGAAATGAGCAGTTCTTC
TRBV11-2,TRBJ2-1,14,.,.,CASSLDLAGNEQFF,TGTGCCAGCAGCTTAGATCTGGCAGGCAATGAGCAGTTCTTC
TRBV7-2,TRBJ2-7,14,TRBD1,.,CASSVRDRVNEQYF,TGTGCCAGCAGTGTCCGGGACAGGGTGAACGAGCAGTACTTC
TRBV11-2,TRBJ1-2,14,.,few,CASSPIRGGNGYTF,TGTGCCAGCAGCCCAATCAGGGGAGGAAATGGCTACACCTTC
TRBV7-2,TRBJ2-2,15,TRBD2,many,CASSWGLAGTGELFF,TGTGCCAGCAGCTGGGGACTAGCGGGTACCGGGGAGCTGTTTTTT
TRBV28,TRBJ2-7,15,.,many,CASSAPGALTYEQYF,TGTGCCAGCAGTGCTCCCGGGGCCCTTACCTACGAGCAGTACTTC
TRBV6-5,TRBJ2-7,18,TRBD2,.,CASSYSLTGTSGSPAQYF,TGTGCCAGCAGTTACTCGCTCACCGGGACTAGCGGGAGCCCGGCGCAGTACTTC
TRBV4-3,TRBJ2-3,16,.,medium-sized,CASSQGDGWGTDTQYF,TGCGCCAGCAGCCAAGGGGACGGATGGGGCACAGATACGCAGTATTTT
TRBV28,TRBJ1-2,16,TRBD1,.,CASSQTGAAGNYGYTF,TGTGCCAGCAGTCAAACAGGGGCGGCAGGGAACTATGGCTACACCTTC
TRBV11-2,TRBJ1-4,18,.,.,CASSLDRGAPRPNEKLFF,TGTGCCAGCAGCTTAGATCGGGGGGCGCCGCGGCCTAATGAAAAACTGTTTTTT
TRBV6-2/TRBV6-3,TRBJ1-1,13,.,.,CASRKVGMRDAFF,TGTGCCAGCAGAAAGGTGGGGATGCGGGACGCTTTCTTT
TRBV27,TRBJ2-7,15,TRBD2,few,CAIRGGTSCTYEQYF,TGTGCCATCAGGGGGGGGACTAGCTGTACCTACGAGCAGTACTTC
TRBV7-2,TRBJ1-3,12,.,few,CASVRQGNTIYF,TGTGCCAGCGTAAGACAGGGAAACACCATATATTTT
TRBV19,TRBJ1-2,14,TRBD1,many,CATSGQGAWYGYTF,TGTGCCACTTCTGGACAGGGGGCTTGGTATGGCTACACCTTC
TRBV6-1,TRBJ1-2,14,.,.,CASVPMRQSFGYTF,TGTGCCAGCGTCCCGATGCGACAGAGCTTTGGCTACACCTTC
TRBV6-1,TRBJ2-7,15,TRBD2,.,CASSWRLAGPYEQYF,TGTGCCAGCAGTTGGAGACTAGCGGGGCCCTACGAGCAGTACTTC
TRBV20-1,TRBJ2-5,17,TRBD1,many,CSARDHWGTGRGETQYF,TGCAGTGCTAGAGATCATTGGGGGACAGGGAGGGGAGAGACCCAGTACTTC
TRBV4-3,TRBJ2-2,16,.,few,CASSQELNVNTGELFF,TGCGCCAGCAGCCAAGAACTAAACGTTAACACCGGGGAGCTGTTTTTT
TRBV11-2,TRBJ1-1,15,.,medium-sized,CASSLGPEMNTEAFF,TGTGCCAGCAGCTTAGGTCCGGAAATGAACACTGAAGCTTTCTTT
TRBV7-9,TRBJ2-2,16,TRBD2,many,CASSRLAGAGTGELFF,TGTGCCAGCAGCCGCCTAGCGGGAGCGGGCACCGGGGAGCTGTTTTTT
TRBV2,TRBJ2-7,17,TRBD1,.,CVSTLGQGRGNGYEQYF,TGTGTCAGCACTCTGGGACAGGGACGGGGCAACGGCTACGAGCAGTACTTC
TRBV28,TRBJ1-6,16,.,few,CASSPTSGTVNSPLHF,TGTGCCAGCAGTCCTACTTCCGGGACGGTTAATTCACCCCTCCACTTT
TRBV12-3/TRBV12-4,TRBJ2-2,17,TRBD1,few,CASSFNLGQRATGELFF,TGTGCCAGCAGTTTTAATTTGGGACAGAGGGCCACCGGGGAGCTGTTTTTT
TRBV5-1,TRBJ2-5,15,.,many,CASSLAAGAQETQYF,TGCGCCAGCAGCTTGGCCGCGGGGGCTCAAGAGACCCAGTACTTC
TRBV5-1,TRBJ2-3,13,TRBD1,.,CASSWTGTDTQYF,TGCGCCAGCAGTTGGACAGGTACAGATACGCAGTATTTT
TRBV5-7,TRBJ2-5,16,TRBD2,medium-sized,CASSLEISGILETQYF,TGTGCCAGCAGCTTGGAAATTAGCGGGATACTTGAGACCCAGTACTTC
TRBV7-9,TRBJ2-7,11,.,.,CASSLVSEQYF,TGTGCCAGCAGCTTAGTGAGCGAGCAGTACTTC
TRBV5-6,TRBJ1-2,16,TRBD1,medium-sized,CASSLEGPGGAYGYTF,TGTGCCAGCAGCTTGGAAGGGCCAGGGGGAGCCTATGGCTACACCTTC
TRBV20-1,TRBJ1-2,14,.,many,CSARVSEGFYGYTF,TGCAGTGCTAGAGTGTCCGAGGGGTTCTATGGCTACACCTTC